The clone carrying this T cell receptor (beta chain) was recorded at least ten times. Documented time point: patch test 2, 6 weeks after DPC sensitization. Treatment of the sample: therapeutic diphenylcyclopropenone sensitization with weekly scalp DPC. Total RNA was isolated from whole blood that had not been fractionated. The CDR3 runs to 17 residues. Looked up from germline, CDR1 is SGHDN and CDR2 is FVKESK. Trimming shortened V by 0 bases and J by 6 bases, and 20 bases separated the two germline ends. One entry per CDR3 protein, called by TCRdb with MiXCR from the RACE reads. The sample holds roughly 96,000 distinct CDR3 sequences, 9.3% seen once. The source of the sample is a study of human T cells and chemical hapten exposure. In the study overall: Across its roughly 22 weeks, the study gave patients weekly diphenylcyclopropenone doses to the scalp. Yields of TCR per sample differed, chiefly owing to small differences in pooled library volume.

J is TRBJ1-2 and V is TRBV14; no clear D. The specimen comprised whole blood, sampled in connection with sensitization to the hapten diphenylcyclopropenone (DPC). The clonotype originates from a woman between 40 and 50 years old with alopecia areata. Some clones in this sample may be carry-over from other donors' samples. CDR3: CASSQDSQPVGLNGYTF. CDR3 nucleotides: TGTGCCAGCAGCCAAGATTCACAGCCAGTTGGGTTAAATGGCTACACCTTC.